This T cell receptor (beta chain) was sequenced for a study of T cell repertoires in cytomegalovirus infection. Study summary: Indicated by public TCR beta signatures were CMV infection and matching HLA type.

From germline, CDR1 is SGHTA and CDR2 FQGNSA. V lost 8 bases to trimming and J lost 7 bases, with 18 bases between them. The CDR3 totals 14 residues. TCRdb reprocessed the reads via MiXCR and lists one record per CDR3 protein. The sample yields approximately 1,000,000 distinct CDR3 sequences, about a third seen once. Concerning this clonotype: Its target is not known. A much larger clone is a single base away; this may be a read error.

The origin of this receptor is a human donor in good health (CMV status not recorded). Some clones in this sample may be carry-over from other donors' samples. Sequencing used cultured CD8+ T cells from PBMCs, obtained from culture after CMV antigen stimulation. This chain links TRBV7-2 with TRBJ1-5; the D is unclear. CDR3 sequence (DNA): TGTGCCAGCTGCACCCTAATCGGAGTACAGCCCCAGCATTTT. Translation gives CASCTLIGVQPQHF.